The 31 T cell receptor beta chains presented below share a single source sample, sequenced in a study of shared clonotypes between healthy human individuals. TCRdb's table, derived via immunoSEQ multiplex PCR, lists solely in-frame clones and lacks some. The repertoire consists of around 2,000,000 clones, with approximately 94% occurring once and the leading ten covering 1.7%. Terminally differentiated effector memory CD45RA+ cells were excluded by CCR7 positive selection of CD45RO-negative cells. The sequenced sample consisted of naive CD8+ T cells from PBMCs. Receptors originate from a man younger than 30 in good health. Some clones in this sample may be carry-over from other donors' samples.

Comments on this clone: This sample also contains other DNA sequences that code for the same CDR3. V gene TRBV27 combines with J gene TRBJ1-1; perhaps TRBD1 as D (5 bases). CDR3 length equals 12 residues. Germline loops: CDR1 MNHEY, CDR2 SMNVEV (reference sequence). The V end was cut by 5 bases, the J end by 4 bases, with 8 bases between. The CDR3 bases are TGTGCCAGCAGTGGGGGATCCACTGAAGCTTTCTTT. Protein: CASSGGSTEAFF.

The rearrangement links TRBV4-1 to TRBJ2-7, with TRBD1 matching 9 bases. Trimming cost V 4 bases and J 5 bases; bases outside gene matches: 24. The CDR3 covers 20 residues. Germline V CDR1 and CDR2: MGHRA, YSYEKL. The chain's CDR3 is CASSRTGGASRVGEAHEQYF. CDR3 coding DNA: TGCGCCAGCAGCCGTACAGGGGGCGCTTCTCGGGTGGGGGAGGCCCACGAGCAGTACTTC.

The V call is TRBV14, the J call TRBJ2-7, with 8 bases fitting TRBD1. V trimming: 6 bases; J trimming: 3 bases; junction bases outside the gene matches: 10. The CDR3 runs to 15 residues. Looked up from germline, CDR1 is SGHDN and CDR2 is FVKESK. Here the CDR3 DNA reads TGTGCCAGCAGTCATACCGGGACAGGAGACTACGAGCAGTACTTC. It codes for CASSHTGTGDYEQYF.

The V call is TRBV12-5, the J call TRBJ1-2; no clear D gene. CDR1 LGHNT and CDR2 FRNRAP come from the germline V gene. V was shortened by 4 bases and J by 5 bases, with 14 bases between the two germline ends. The CDR3 has 14 amino acids. The CDR3 nucleotides are TGTGCTAGTGGTTACGGCCGGGGAGCTTATGGCTACACCTTC. Protein: CASGYGRGAYGYTF.

V gene TRBV4-1 combines with J gene TRBJ2-2, with 9 positions matching TRBD1. Germline assignment: CDR1 MGHRA and CDR2 YSYEKL. This CDR3 region has 16 residues. V shed 4 bases and J 0 bases; nucleotides not matched to a gene: 3. For the CDR3, the DNA is TGCGCCAGCAGCCTAACAGGGGGCGCGAACACCGGGGAGCTGTTTTTT. Amino acids: CASSLTGGANTGELFF.

The chain recombines TRBV29-1 with TRBJ2-7, with 11 bases identical to TRBD1. The V segment lost 7 bases and the J segment 5 bases; nucleotides outside the gene matches: 4. CDR1 is SQVTM, CDR2 ANQGSEA, per germline. The CDR3 totals 12 residues. CDR3 bases: TGCAGCGCTTGGACAGGGGGCCACGAGCAGTACTTC. It codes for CSAWTGGHEQYF.

The chain carries TRBV7-9 and TRBJ1-3; D remains unclear. The germline V and J ends were trimmed by 4 bases and 2 bases, with 9 bases remaining between them. Germline values: CDR1 SEHNR, CDR2 FQNEAQ (reference sequence). The CDR3 sequence is 14 residues long. The CDR3 DNA reads TGTGCCAGCAGCTCCCCAGGTCCTGGAAACACCATATATTTT. Translated, it gives CASSSPGPGNTIYF.

V and J are TRBV27 and TRBJ2-7, with 7 bases lining up with TRBD1. Trimming at V came to 8 bases and at J to 6 bases, leaving 13 bases not matched to a gene. This CDR3 is built from 14 residues. Germline V gives CDR1 MNHEY, CDR2 SMNVEV (reference sequence). The CDR3 bases are TGTGCCAGCGGCCTCCGGGACAGCACCTCCGAGCAGTACTTC. Encoded protein: CASGLRDSTSEQYF.

The J gene is TRBJ2-7, the V gene TRBV27; tentative D call: TRBD2 (5 bases). V was shortened by 5 bases and J by 0 bases, with 17 bases between the two germline ends. This CDR3 contains 16 residues. From germline, CDR1 is MNHEY and CDR2 SMNVEV (reference sequence). The CDR3: CASSPKWTGSSYEQYF. In nucleotides, the CDR3 is TGTGCCAGCAGTCCCAAATGGACGGGGAGCTCCTACGAGCAGTACTTC.

The chain employs TRBV28 and TRBJ2-6, with D perhaps matching TRBD2 (6 bases). The V end was cut by 3 bases, the J end by 0 bases, with 18 bases between. CDR1 is MDHEN, CDR2 SYDVKM, per germline. The CDR3 contains 19 residues. The CDR3: CASSFGPEGLISGANVLTF. The DNA of the CDR3 is TGTGCCAGCAGTTTCGGGCCGGAGGGTCTCATCTCTGGGGCCAACGTCCTGACTTTC.

This chain uses TRBV9 with TRBJ2-7, with 7 bases lining up with TRBD1. Trimming at V came to 4 bases and at J to 0 bases, leaving 4 bases not matched to a gene. Germline values: CDR1 SGDLS, CDR2 YYNGEE. This CDR3 is 14 amino acids long. The CDR3 region is CASSTTGSSYEQYF. DNA for the CDR3: TGTGCCAGCAGCACGACAGGGAGCTCCTACGAGCAGTACTTC.

The chain is built from TRBV7-3 and TRBJ2-1, with D unclear. Between the trimmed V and J ends, which lost 3 bases and 4 bases, there was a span of 10 bases. In germline, CDR1 is SGHTA, CDR2 FQGTGA. CDR3 length equals 14 residues. The DNA for the CDR3 is TGTGCCAGCAGCTTGGCGGATGGGTACAATGAGCAGTTCTTC. Translation: CASSLADGYNEQFF.

The V and J genes are TRBV25-1 and TRBJ1-1, with D unresolved. From germline, CDR1 is MGHDK and CDR2 SYGVNS. The V end lost 3 bases, the J end lost 1 base, and 6 bases lay between the germline ends. The CDR3 length is 13 residues. The CDR3 nucleotides read TGTGCCAGCAGTGAGGGTAAGAACACTGAAGCTTTCTTT. The encoded protein is CASSEGKNTEAFF.

V is TRBV6-5 and J is TRBJ2-7; D is perhaps TRBD2 (5 bases). The CDR3 totals 15 residues. Germline V gene lookup returns CDR1 MNHEY and CDR2 SVGAGI. The germline V and J ends were trimmed by 0 bases and 3 bases, with 12 bases remaining between them. The CDR3 DNA reads TGTGCCAGCAGTTACTCGGCCACGGCGGGCTACGAGCAGTACTTC. Its protein is CASSYSATAGYEQYF.

The rearrangement joins TRBV11-2 to TRBJ2-7; TRBD2 agrees at 10 bases. CDR1 and CDR2 from the germline V gene are SGHAT and FQNNGV. With V trimmed by 6 bases and J by 1 base, 9 bases remained unmatched. The CDR3 covers 16 residues. For the CDR3, the DNA is TGTGCCAGCAGATCACCTCTAGCGGGGGATTCCTACGAGCAGTACTTC. Translating gives CASRSPLAGDSYEQYF.

V gene TRBV20-1 combines with J gene TRBJ1-2; no clear D. Germline CDR1 and CDR2: DFQATT and SNEGSKA (reference sequence). The CDR3 length is 11 residues. Deletions cut 5 bases from V and 5 bases from J, with 9 bases between. The CDR3 loop is CSAVKEYGYTF. The CDR3 bases are TGCAGTGCTGTAAAAGAATATGGCTACACCTTC.

The chain recombines TRBV5-5 with TRBJ2-2; D might be TRBD1 or TRBD2, each matching 5 bases. This CDR3 is 17 amino acids long. V dropped 4 bases and J dropped 2 bases, with 18 bases sitting between them. Germline CDR1 is SGHKS and CDR2 is YYEKEE (reference sequence). The CDR3 bases are TGTGCCAGCAGCGCACCCCTGGGGACGCTAAACACCGGGGAGCTGTTTTTT. This translates into CASSAPLGTLNTGELFF.

J is TRBJ2-3 and V is TRBV27; no firm D call. The V gene's germline CDR1 is MNHEY and CDR2 SMNVEV (reference sequence). The CDR3 sequence is 15 residues long. V was pared by 6 bases and J by 4 bases, with 17 bases between. Here the CDR3 reads CASSPAVLSADTQYF. CDR3 nucleotides: TGTGCCAGCAGCCCAGCCGTCCTGAGCGCAGATACGCAGTATTTT.

The rearrangement links TRBV5-1 to TRBJ2-5, with TRBD2 matching over 11 bases. This CDR3 region has 16 residues. CDR1 is SGHRS and CDR2 is YFSETQ in the germline V gene. With V trimmed by 7 bases and J by 0 bases, 8 bases remained unmatched. The CDR3 region is CASFLGTSGHQETQYF. The CDR3 DNA sequence: TGCGCCAGCTTCCTAGGGACTAGCGGTCACCAAGAGACCCAGTACTTC.

The chain links TRBV10-3 to TRBJ2-5; 12 bases map to TRBD2. From germline, CDR1 is ENHRY and CDR2 SYGVKD. The J segment lost 6 bases and the V segment lost 3 bases, leaving 14 bases of the junction unmatched. This CDR3 is 18 amino acids long. The CDR3 reads CAISERLAGGMGLQTQYF. CDR3 nucleotide sequence: TGTGCCATCAGTGAAAGGCTAGCGGGAGGGATGGGGTTGCAGACCCAGTACTTC.

This chain connects TRBV6-5 to TRBJ1-2; TRBD1 is a possible D gene (6 bases). Looked up from germline, CDR1 is MNHEY and CDR2 is SVGAGI. There are 13 residues in the CDR3. The V gene lost 4 bases and the J gene lost 6 bases, with 12 bases spanning the gap. The CDR3 reads CASSLDRENGYTF. CDR3 in DNA: TGTGCCAGCAGTTTGGACAGAGAGAATGGCTACACCTTC.

This chain joins TRBV7-9 and TRBJ2-7; D gene uncertain. The germline gives CDR1 SEHNR, CDR2 FQNEAQ (reference sequence). The V gene lost 3 bases and the J gene lost 3 bases, with 18 bases spanning the gap. The CDR3 consists of 16 residues. The CDR3 is CASSFGQAHRGYEQYF. The CDR3, as DNA: TGTGCCAGCAGCTTCGGGCAGGCCCATCGTGGCTACGAGCAGTACTTC.

The V and J genes are TRBV2 and TRBJ1-5; D is perhaps TRBD1 (6 bases). Germline V gives CDR1 SNHLY, CDR2 FYNNEI. Trimming took 11 bases from V and 7 from J, leaving 15 bases between them. This CDR3 has 12 amino acids. CDR3 region: CALGGRRQPQHF. CDR3 sequence (DNA): TGTGCCCTCGGGGGGCGGAGGCAGCCCCAGCATTTT.

The V and J genes are TRBV27 and TRBJ1-3; TRBD1 matches 7 bases. Germline lookup yields CDR1 MNHEY and CDR2 SMNVEV (reference sequence). The junction had 10 bases not matched to a gene; V was cut back by 5 bases and J by 0 bases. This CDR3 has 17 amino acids. As DNA, the CDR3 is TGTGCCAGCAGTCCCCGACAGGGCCCTCGCTCTGGAAACACCATATATTTT. Its translation is CASSPRQGPRSGNTIYF.

This rearrangement joins TRBV27 to TRBJ1-2; D not resolved. V was clipped by 0 bases and J by 3 bases, with 8 bases between them. This CDR3 has 14 residues. Germline CDR1 reads MNHEY; CDR2 reads SMNVEV (reference sequence). Written as DNA, the CDR3 is TGTGCCAGCAGTTTATCTCCCAGGTACTATGGCTACACCTTC. It encodes CASSLSPRYYGYTF.

This chain connects TRBV28 to TRBJ2-1; D tentatively fits TRBD1 or TRBD2 (7 bases each). The CDR3 has 17 residues. Germline CDR1 and CDR2: MDHEN and SYDVKM. Between the trimmed V and J ends, which lost 6 bases and 7 bases, there was a span of 25 bases. In DNA, the CDR3 is TGTGCCAGCAGGACAGGGTTCTCGGTAGCGGGTTTTAATGAGCAGTTCTTC. Translated, it gives CASRTGFSVAGFNEQFF.

The chain combines TRBV6-5 with TRBJ2-1; no firm D call. This CDR3 region has 13 residues. The ends were cut back, 5 bases at V and 4 bases at J, with 9 bases in the middle. The V gene's germline CDR1 is MNHEY and CDR2 SVGAGI. The CDR3 coding sequence is TGTGCCAGCAGTCTGGACGTGTACAATGAGCAGTTCTTC. Its translation: CASSLDVYNEQFF.

A remark on this clone: Other DNA sequences in the same sample also yield this CDR3. V usage is TRBV11-2 and J usage is TRBJ2-7; D may match TRBD1 or TRBD2 (6 bases each). Germline V gene data show CDR1 as SGHAT and CDR2 as FQNNGV. CDR3 length equals 14 residues. V dropped 3 bases and J dropped 0 bases, with 9 bases sitting between them. The CDR3 loop is CASSFGGPSYEQYF. CDR3 DNA: TGTGCCAGCAGCTTTGGGGGGCCCTCCTACGAGCAGTACTTC.

The chain employs TRBV30 and TRBJ1-1; the D gene is possibly TRBD1 (5 bases). This CDR3 is built from 14 residues. Germline CDR1 and CDR2: GTSNPN and SVGIG (reference sequence). CDR3 in DNA: TGTGCAATGAGGACCGCGGGGCTGAACACTGAAGCTTTCTTT. This translates into CAMRTAGLNTEAFF.

The gene calls are TRBV4-2 and TRBJ2-2; possible D gene TRBD2, 6 bases. The CDR3 extends over 17 amino acids. The germline gives CDR1 LGHNA, CDR2 YNFKEQ. V was trimmed by 1 base and J by 1 base, leaving 13 bases between them. The CDR3 DNA sequence: TGTGCCAGCAGCCAAGTGGGAGGACTCCTGAACACCGGGGAGCTGTTTTTT. This translates into CASSQVGGLLNTGELFF.

The chain joins TRBV11-3 to TRBJ2-3, with TRBD2 identical over 10 bases. From germline, CDR1 is SGHNT and CDR2 YENEEA. CDR3 length equals 16 residues. V lost 4 bases, J lost 2 bases, and 6 bases stayed unmatched. The CDR3 spells CASSSRTSGNTDTQYF. The CDR3 DNA sequence: TGTGCCAGCAGCTCCAGGACTAGCGGAAACACAGATACGCAGTATTTT.